This TCR beta chain was sequenced in a study of OX40 agonist ivuxolimab in advanced cancers. Study-wide context: Melanoma, hepatocellular carcinoma, head and neck or renal cell cancer occurred in dose-escalation patients. Cohort: 80% to 85% men, mean age approximately 66, aged roughly 23 to 90. Study conclusions and caveats: Nonresponders included some who also had low normalized T-cell clonal expansion.

The method was immunoSEQ multiplex PCR; TCRdb's version includes in-frame clones alone and lacks a portion of them. Among around 78,000 clones listed, roughly nine tenths were seen once. This clone was recorded a few times. The target antigen is unknown. Additional DNA sequences in this sample encode the identical CDR3. V trimming: 2 bases; J trimming: 4 bases; junction bases outside the gene matches: 2. Germline lookup yields CDR1 KGHSH and CDR2 LQKENI. CDR3 size: 13 residues. The sequence was collected from an adult with an advanced solid tumor such as melanoma, head and neck, liver or kidney cancer. The sample was CD4+ or CD8+ T cells sorted from blood, taken in a trial of the OX40 agonist ivuxolimab. V usage is TRBV18 and J usage is TRBJ2-7, with 7 bases that match TRBD2. The CDR3 DNA is TGTGCCAGCTCACCAGGGGAGGGGTACGAGCAGTACTTC. This encodes CASSPGEGYEQYF.